The 11 T cell receptor beta chains reported below all come from one sample, sequenced in a study of cytomegalovirus exposure and HLA in healthy donors. 60 Vbeta and 13 Jbeta primers were used in PCR. Produced via immunoSEQ multiplex PCR; TCRdb's table is partial and in-frame only. The sample shows under 200,000 clones, 12% of them seen only once. Input material: PBMCs. Receptors originate from a man between 45 and 60 years old in good health and CMV-seropositive.

This clone has just a few counts. The chain combines TRBV5-6 with TRBJ2-3; D is perhaps TRBD2 (5 bases). This CDR3 region has 14 residues. Trimming stripped 2 bases from V and 3 bases from J, with 10 bases between. The germline gives CDR1 SGHDT, CDR2 YYEEEE. The CDR3 coding sequence is TGTGCCAGCAGCTTTTTTCTAGCTACAGATACGCAGTATTTT. It translates to CASSFFLATDTQYF.

This chain uses TRBV7-2 with TRBJ1-2; maybe TRBD1 (6 bases). This CDR3 has 12 amino acids. Germline V gene sequence: CDR1 SGHTA, CDR2 FQGNSA. V dropped 5 bases and J dropped 7 bases, with 11 bases sitting between them. The CDR3 coding sequence is TGTGCCAGCAGCCCTAGGGGGAGTGGCTACACCTTC. Translation gives CASSPRGSGYTF. The full variable domain, in which reference TRBV7-2 and TRBJ1-2 provide the parts outside the CDR3, is GAGVSQSPSNKVTEKGKDVELRCDPISGHTALYWYRQSLGQGLEFLIYFQGNSAPDKSGLPSDRFSAERTGGSVSTLTIQRTQQEDSAVYLCASSPRGSGYTFGSGTRLTVV.

This chain connects TRBV4-3 to TRBJ2-1; D remains unclear. CDR1 and CDR2 (germline): LGHNA, YSLEER. Trimming removed 1 base from V and 13 bases from J, with 17 bases in between. The CDR3 consists of 14 residues. The CDR3 loop reads CASSQVARLPRQFF. DNA of the CDR3: TGCGCCAGCAGCCAAGTGGCCCGACTCCCCAGACAGTTCTTC.

The chain links TRBV7-6 to TRBJ2-3; 7 bases align to TRBD1. After removal of 3 bases from V and 12 bases from J, the junction contained 6 bases not matched to a gene. There are 12 residues in the CDR3. Looked up from germline, CDR1 is SGHVS and CDR2 is FNYEAQ. The CDR3 sequence: CASSLPTGRQYF. The CDR3 DNA reads as TGTGCCAGCAGCTTGCCGACAGGGCGCCAGTATTTT.

The table lists this clone with a few counts. The chain employs TRBV5-6 and TRBJ1-2, with TRBD1 matching over 8 bases. Germline V gene sequence: CDR1 SGHDT, CDR2 YYEEEE. V shed 4 bases and J 5 bases; nucleotides not matched to a gene: 7. The CDR3 loop spans 14 amino acids. CDR3 sequence (DNA): TGTGCCAGCAGCAACCAGGGGGCTGGGTATGGCTACACCTTC. This gives the protein CASSNQGAGYGYTF.

This clone was counted a few times. This chain joins TRBV9 and TRBJ2-7; D may be TRBD2 (6 bases). The CDR3 runs 16 residues. Trimming removed 1 base from V and 2 bases from J, with 16 bases in between. From germline, CDR1 is SGDLS and CDR2 YYNGEE. The CDR3 nucleotides are TGTGCCAGCAGCGTAAGTAACTGGGGGGAACCCTACGAGCAGTACGTC. It encodes CASSVSNWGEPYEQYV.

The rearrangement uses TRBV15 and TRBJ2-7; maybe TRBD1 (5 bases). Germline V gives CDR1 LNHNV, CDR2 YYDKDF (reference sequence). V was cut by 1 base and J by 4 bases, with 14 bases left in between. There are 15 residues in the CDR3. DNA of the CDR3: TGTGCCACCAGCAGAGGCCAGGGTAGTCGGTACGAGCAGTACTTC. Amino acid sequence: CATSRGQGSRYEQYF. The full variable domain, completed using reference TRBV15 and TRBJ2-7, is DAMVIQNPRYQVTQFGKPVTLSCSQTLNHNVMYWYQQKSSQAPKLLFHYYDKDFNNEADTPDNFQSRRPNTSFCFLDIRSPGLGDTAMYLCATSRGQGSRYEQYFGPGTRLTVT.

This clone was counted a few times. The V gene is TRBV19, the J gene TRBJ1-1; D might be TRBD1 (5 bases). Germline-derived CDR1 and CDR2 are LNHDA and SQIVND (reference sequence). This CDR3 spans 12 amino acids. V was pared by 9 bases and J by 5 bases, with 13 bases between. CDR3 residues: CASTGEWTEAFF. CDR3 DNA sequence: TGTGCCAGCACGGGGGAATGGACTGAAGCTTTCTTT.

This sequence joins TRBV5-1 and TRBJ2-2; 7 bases match TRBD1. The junction had 12 bases not matched to a gene; V was cut back by 5 bases and J by 5 bases. Germline V gene sequence: CDR1 SGHRS, CDR2 YFSETQ. The CDR3 contains 16 residues. The CDR3 protein is CASRGPGQVSTGELFF. Written as DNA, the CDR3 is TGCGCCAGCAGAGGACCCGGACAGGTCTCTACCGGGGAGCTGTTTTTT.

In this sample, this clone turned up a few times. The J gene is TRBJ1-1, the V gene TRBV7-9; 7 nucleotides align to TRBD1. This CDR3 region has 12 residues. CDR1 and CDR2 from the germline V gene are SEHNR and FQNEAQ (reference sequence). Losses at the gene ends were 1 base for V and 7 bases for J; bases not matched to a gene: 0. CDR3 in DNA: TGTGCCAGCAGCTTAGGACAGGGTGAAGCTTTCTTT. The encoded protein is CASSLGQGEAFF.

The chain employs TRBV6-5 and TRBJ1-2; D gene ambiguous. This CDR3 has 12 residues. Trimming took off 8 bases at V and 7 bases at J, with 14 bases between the two ends. Germline V lookup: CDR1 MNHEY, CDR2 SVGAGI. CDR3 amino acids: CASVSGVGGYTF. DNA of the CDR3: TGTGCCAGCGTTTCCGGGGTTGGTGGCTACACCTTC.